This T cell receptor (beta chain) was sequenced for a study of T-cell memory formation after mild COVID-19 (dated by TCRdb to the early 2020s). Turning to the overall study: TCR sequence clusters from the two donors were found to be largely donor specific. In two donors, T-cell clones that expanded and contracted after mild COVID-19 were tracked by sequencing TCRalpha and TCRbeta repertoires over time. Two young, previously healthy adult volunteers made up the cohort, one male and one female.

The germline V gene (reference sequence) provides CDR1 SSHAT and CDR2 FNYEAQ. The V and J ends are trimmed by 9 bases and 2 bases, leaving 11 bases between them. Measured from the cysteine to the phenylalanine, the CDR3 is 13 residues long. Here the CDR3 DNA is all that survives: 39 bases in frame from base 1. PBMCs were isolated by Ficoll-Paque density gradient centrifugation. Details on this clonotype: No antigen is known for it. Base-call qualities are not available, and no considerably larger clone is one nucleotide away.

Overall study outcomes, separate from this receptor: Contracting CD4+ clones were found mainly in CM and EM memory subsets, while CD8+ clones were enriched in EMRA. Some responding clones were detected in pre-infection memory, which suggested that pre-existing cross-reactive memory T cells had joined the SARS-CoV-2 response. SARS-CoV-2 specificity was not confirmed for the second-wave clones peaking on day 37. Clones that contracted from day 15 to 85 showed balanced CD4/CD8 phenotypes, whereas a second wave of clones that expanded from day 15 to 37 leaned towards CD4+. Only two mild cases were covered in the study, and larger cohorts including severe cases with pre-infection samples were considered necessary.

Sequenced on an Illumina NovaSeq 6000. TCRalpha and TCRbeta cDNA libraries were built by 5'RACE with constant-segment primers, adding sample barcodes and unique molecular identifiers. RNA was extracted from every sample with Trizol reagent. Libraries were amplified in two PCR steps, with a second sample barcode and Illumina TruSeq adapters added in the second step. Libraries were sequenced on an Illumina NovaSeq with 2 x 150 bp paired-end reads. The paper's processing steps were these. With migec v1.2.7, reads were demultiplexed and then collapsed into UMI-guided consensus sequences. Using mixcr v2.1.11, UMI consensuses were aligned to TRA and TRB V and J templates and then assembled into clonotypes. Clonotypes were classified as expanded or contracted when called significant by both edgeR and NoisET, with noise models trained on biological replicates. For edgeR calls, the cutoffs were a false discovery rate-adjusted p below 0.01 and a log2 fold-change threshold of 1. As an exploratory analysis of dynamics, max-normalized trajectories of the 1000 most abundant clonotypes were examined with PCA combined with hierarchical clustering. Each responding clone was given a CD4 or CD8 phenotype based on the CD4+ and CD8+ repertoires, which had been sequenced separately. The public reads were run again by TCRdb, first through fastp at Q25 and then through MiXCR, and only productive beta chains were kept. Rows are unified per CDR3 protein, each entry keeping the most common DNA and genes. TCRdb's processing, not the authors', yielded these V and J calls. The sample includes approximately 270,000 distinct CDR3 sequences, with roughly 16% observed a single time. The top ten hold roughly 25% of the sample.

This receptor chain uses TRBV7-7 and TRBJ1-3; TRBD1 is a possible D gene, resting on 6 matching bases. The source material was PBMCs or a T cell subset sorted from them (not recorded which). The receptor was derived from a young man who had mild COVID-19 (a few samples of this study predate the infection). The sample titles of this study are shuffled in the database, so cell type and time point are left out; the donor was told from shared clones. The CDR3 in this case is CASGQTPGNTIYF. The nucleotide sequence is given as TGTGCCAGTGGACAGACACCTGGAAACACCATATATTTT.